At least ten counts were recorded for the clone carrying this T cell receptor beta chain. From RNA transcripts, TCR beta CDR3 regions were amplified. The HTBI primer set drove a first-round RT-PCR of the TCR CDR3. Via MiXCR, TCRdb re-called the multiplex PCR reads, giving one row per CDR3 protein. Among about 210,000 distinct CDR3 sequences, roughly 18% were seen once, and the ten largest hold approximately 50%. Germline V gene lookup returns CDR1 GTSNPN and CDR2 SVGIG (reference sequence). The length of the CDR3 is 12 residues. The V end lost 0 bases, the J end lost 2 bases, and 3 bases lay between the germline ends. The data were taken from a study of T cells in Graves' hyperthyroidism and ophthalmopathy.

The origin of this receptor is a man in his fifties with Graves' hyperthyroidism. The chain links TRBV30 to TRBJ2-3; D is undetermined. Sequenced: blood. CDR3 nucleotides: TGTGCCTGGAGTGTCTCCACAGATACGCAGTATTTT. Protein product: CAWSVSTDTQYF.